Shown below are 14 T cell receptor beta chains from a single sample sequenced in a study of blood T cell repertoires in COVID-19. This table comes from immunoSEQ multiplex PCR, and its TCRdb copy is limited to in-frame clones, with some not included. The profile shows around 84,000 clones, around 86% of them singletons. Sequencing used peripheral blood. The receptors were sampled from an elderly man with active or convalescent COVID-19.

This chain connects TRBV12-3 or TRBV12-4 to TRBJ2-7; 7 positions match TRBD1. The CDR3 consists of 12 residues. This CDR3 reads CASSPQRQGAWV. The CDR3 DNA follows: TGTGCCAGCAGCCCCCAAAGACAGGGTGCATGGGTC.

The genes are TRBV7-9 and TRBJ2-5, with 16 bases lining up with TRBD2. Trimming cost V 3 bases and J 2 bases; bases outside gene matches: 6. Germline-derived CDR1 and CDR2 are SEHNR and FQNEAQ (reference sequence). The CDR3 has 18 amino acids. The CDR3 DNA follows: TGTGCCAGCAGCTTGGAGGGACTAGCGGGAGGGAAACAAGAGACCCAGTACTTC. It translates to CASSLEGLAGGKQETQYF.

This rearrangement joins TRBV5-1 to TRBJ2-1; possibly TRBD1 for D (6 bases). The CDR3 has 16 residues. CDR1 and CDR2 from the germline V gene are SGHRS and YFSETQ. Trimming stripped 2 bases from V and 2 bases from J, with 14 bases between. The CDR3 loop is CASSLEGGRTYNEQFF. The DNA for the CDR3 is TGCGCCAGCAGCTTAGAAGGGGGTAGAACCTACAATGAGCAGTTCTTC.

The chain links TRBV27 to TRBJ2-3; D not certain. The CDR3 is 14 residues long. The germline gives CDR1 MNHEY, CDR2 SMNVEV (reference sequence). V shed 5 bases and J shed 3 bases, with 12 bases lying between them. This CDR3 reads CASSASRLTDTQYF. The CDR3 DNA is TGTGCCAGCAGTGCGTCACGGTTAACAGATACGCAGTATTTT.

This chain links TRBV20-1 with TRBJ1-1; D not resolved. Germline CDR1 is DFQATT and CDR2 is SNEGSKA (reference sequence). Between the trimmed V and J ends, which lost 6 bases and 6 bases, there was a span of 11 bases. This CDR3 spans 11 amino acids. The DNA for the CDR3 is TGCAGTGCACAGAATCCCGCTGAAGCTTTCTTT. It codes for CSAQNPAEAFF.

The chain recombines TRBV27 with TRBJ2-5; perhaps TRBD2 as D (6 bases). This CDR3 has 15 amino acids. The germline gives CDR1 MNHEY, CDR2 SMNVEV (reference sequence). V lost 5 bases to trimming and J lost 7 bases, with 20 bases between them. The CDR3, as DNA: TGTGCCAGCAGTCCCCCGGACACCCGGGGAGGGACCCAGTACTTC. Residues: CASSPPDTRGGTQYF.

The rearrangement joins TRBV18 to TRBJ2-5, with 8 bases lining up with TRBD1. The CDR3 extends over 15 amino acids. Unmatched junction bases numbered 9, after V lost 4 bases and J lost 5 bases. The germline gives CDR1 KGHSH, CDR2 LQKENI. The CDR3 reads CASSRGQGPGETQYF. The DNA of the CDR3 is TGTGCCAGCTCACGTGGACAGGGACCGGGGGAGACCCAGTACTTC.

The chain has TRBV28 and TRBJ1-1; TRBD1 matches 7 bases. Germline assignment: CDR1 MDHEN and CDR2 SYDVKM. The V gene end was trimmed by 6 bases and the J gene end by 5 bases; junction bases not matched to a gene: 12. The CDR3 runs 15 residues. CDR3 DNA: TGTGCCAGCAGCTACCAGGACAGGTCGTCAACTGAAGCTTTCTTT. Translating it yields CASSYQDRSSTEAFF. The whole variable domain, remainder taken from reference TRBV28 and TRBJ1-1, is DVKVTQSSRYLVKRTGEKVFLECVQDMDHENMFWYRQDPGLGLRLIYFSYDVKMKEKGDIPEGYSVSREKKERFSLILESASTNQTSMYLCASSYQDRSSTEAFFGQGTRLTVV.

The chain recombines TRBV15 with TRBJ1-3, with TRBD1 matching over 9 bases. CDR1 and CDR2 (germline): LNHNV, YYDKDF (reference sequence). The CDR3 totals 15 residues. V lost 4 bases, J lost 4 bases, and 5 bases stayed unmatched. CDR3 in DNA: TGTGCCACCAGCATACAGGGGGCGGGGGGAAACACCATATATTTT. Translating gives CATSIQGAGGNTIYF.

The chain uses TRBV30 and TRBJ1-1, with 8 bases matching TRBD1. The CDR3 covers 11 residues. Trimming cost V 3 bases and J 8 bases; bases outside gene matches: 2. Germline values: CDR1 GTSNPN, CDR2 SVGIG (reference sequence). In DNA, the CDR3 is TGTGCCTGGAGCCGGGACAGGGAAGCTTTCTTT. This gives the protein CAWSRDREAFF. The variable domain in full, completed from reference TRBV30 and TRBJ1-1, reads SQTIHQWPATLVQPVGSPLSLECTVEGTSNPNLYWYRQAAGRGLQLLFYSVGIGQISSEVPQNLSASRPQDRQFILSSKKLLLSDSGFYLCAWSRDREAFFGQGTRLTVV.

The V and J genes are TRBV2 and TRBJ2-3, with D perhaps TRBD1 (6 bases). Trimming cost V 4 bases and J 0 bases, with 11 bases left between them. Germline CDR1 and CDR2: SNHLY and FYNNEI. This CDR3 contains 15 residues. CDR3 amino acids: CASSGRQVSTDTQYF. CDR3 DNA sequence: TGTGCCAGCAGTGGTAGACAGGTTAGCACAGATACGCAGTATTTT.

V and J are TRBV18 and TRBJ2-5; D perhaps matches TRBD2 (5 bases). The CDR3 length is 15 residues. Germline V gene data show CDR1 as KGHSH and CDR2 as LQKENI. With 2 bases removed from V and 4 bases from J, the gap between germline ends came to 14 bases. CDR3: CASSPWPSGGETQYF. CDR3 in DNA: TGTGCCAGCTCACCATGGCCTTCTGGAGGAGAGACCCAGTACTTC. Complete variable domain (other parts from reference TRBV18 and TRBJ2-5): NAGVMQNPRHLVRRRGQEARLRCSPMKGHSHVYWYRQLPEEGLKFMVYLQKENIIDESGMPKERFSAEFPKEGPSILRIQQVVRGDSAAYFCASSPWPSGGETQYFGPGTRLLVL.

This clone was found a few times. The chain joins TRBV7-3 to TRBJ2-1; 10 nucleotides match TRBD2. Trimming cost V 4 bases and J 7 bases; bases outside gene matches: 10. The germline CDR1 and CDR2 sequences are SGHTA and FQGTGA. The CDR3 extends over 16 amino acids. CDR3 region: CASSSRASGSFNEQFF. The CDR3 DNA is TGTGCCAGCAGCTCTAGGGCTAGCGGGAGTTTTAATGAGCAGTTCTTC.

The chain joins TRBV19 to TRBJ2-3; D gene ambiguous. The CDR3 is 12 residues long. Trimming removed 10 bases at V and 4 bases at J, with 12 bases between. Germline-derived CDR1 and CDR2 are LNHDA and SQIVND (reference sequence). CDR3 residues: CATRSIADTQYF. The CDR3 DNA follows: TGTGCCACCCGTTCAATAGCAGATACGCAGTATTTT.